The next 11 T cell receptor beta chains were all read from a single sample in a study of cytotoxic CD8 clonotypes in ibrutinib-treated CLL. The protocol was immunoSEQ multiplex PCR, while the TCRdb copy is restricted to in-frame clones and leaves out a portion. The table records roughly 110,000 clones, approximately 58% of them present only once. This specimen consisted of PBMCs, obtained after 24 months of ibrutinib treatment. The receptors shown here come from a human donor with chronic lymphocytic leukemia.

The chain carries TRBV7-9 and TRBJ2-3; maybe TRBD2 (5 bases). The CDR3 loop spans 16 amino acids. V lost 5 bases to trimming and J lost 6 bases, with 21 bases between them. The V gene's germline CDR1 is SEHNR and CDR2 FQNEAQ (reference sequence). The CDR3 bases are TGTGCCAGCAGCCCTAATGCACCCCCCCAGCGGGATACGCAGTATTTT. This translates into CASSPNAPPQRDTQYF.

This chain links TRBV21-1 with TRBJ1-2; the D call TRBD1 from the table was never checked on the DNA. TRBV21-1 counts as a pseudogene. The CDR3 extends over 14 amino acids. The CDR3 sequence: CASSKVRTGGGYTF. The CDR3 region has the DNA TGTGCCAGCAGCAAAGTACGGACAGGAGGGGGCTACACCTTC.

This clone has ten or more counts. The CDR3 DNA sequence: TGTGCCAGCAGGGGGGGCTACGAGCAGTACTTC. As protein: CASRGGYEQYF. The chain has TRBV27 and TRBJ2-7; perhaps TRBD2 as D (6 bases). V lost 6 bases, J lost 3 bases, and 6 bases lay in between. CDR3 length: 11 amino acids. Germline values: CDR1 MNHEY, CDR2 SMNVEV (reference sequence).

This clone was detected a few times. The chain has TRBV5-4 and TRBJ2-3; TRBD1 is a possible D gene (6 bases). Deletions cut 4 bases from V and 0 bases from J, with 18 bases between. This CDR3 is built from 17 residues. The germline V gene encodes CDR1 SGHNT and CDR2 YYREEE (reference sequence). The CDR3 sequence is CASSLTGLRVSTDTQYF. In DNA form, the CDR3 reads TGTGCCAGCAGCCTGACAGGTCTCAGGGTGAGCACAGATACGCAGTATTTT.

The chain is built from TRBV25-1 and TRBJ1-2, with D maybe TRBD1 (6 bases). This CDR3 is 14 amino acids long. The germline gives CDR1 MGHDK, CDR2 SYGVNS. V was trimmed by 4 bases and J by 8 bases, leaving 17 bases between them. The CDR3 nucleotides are TGTGCCAGCAGTGCGGGAATTCCTGGGGGCGGCTACACCTTC. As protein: CASSAGIPGGGYTF.

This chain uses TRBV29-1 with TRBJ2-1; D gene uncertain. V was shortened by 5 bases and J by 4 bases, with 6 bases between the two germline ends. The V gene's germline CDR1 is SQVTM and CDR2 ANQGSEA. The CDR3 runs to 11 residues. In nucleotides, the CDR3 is TGCAGCGTTTCGGAATACAATGAGCAGTTCTTC. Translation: CSVSEYNEQFF.

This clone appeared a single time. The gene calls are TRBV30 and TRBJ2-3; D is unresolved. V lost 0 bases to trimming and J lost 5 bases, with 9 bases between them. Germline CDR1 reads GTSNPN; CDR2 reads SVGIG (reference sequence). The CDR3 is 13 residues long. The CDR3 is CAWSVRSRDTQYF. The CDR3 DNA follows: TGTGCCTGGAGTGTACGGTCTCGAGATACGCAGTATTTT.

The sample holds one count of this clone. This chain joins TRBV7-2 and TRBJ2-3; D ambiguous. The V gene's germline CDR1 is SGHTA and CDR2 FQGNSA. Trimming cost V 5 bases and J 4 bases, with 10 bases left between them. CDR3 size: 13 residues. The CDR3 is CASSVNLPDTQYF. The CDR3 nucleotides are TGTGCCAGCAGCGTTAACTTGCCAGATACGCAGTATTTT.

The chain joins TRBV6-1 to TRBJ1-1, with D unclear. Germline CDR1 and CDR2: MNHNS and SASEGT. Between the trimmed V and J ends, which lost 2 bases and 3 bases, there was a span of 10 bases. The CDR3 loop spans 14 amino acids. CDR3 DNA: TGTGCCAGCAGTGAAACCCTTGGGGACACTGAAGCTTTCTTT. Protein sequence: CASSETLGDTEAFF.

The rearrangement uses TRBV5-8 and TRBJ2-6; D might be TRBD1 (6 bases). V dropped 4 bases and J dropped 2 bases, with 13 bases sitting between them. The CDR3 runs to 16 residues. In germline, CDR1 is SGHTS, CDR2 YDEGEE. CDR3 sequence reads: CASSNGGQAGANVLTF. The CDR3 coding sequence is TGTGCCAGCAGCAATGGGGGACAAGCTGGGGCCAACGTCCTGACTTTC.

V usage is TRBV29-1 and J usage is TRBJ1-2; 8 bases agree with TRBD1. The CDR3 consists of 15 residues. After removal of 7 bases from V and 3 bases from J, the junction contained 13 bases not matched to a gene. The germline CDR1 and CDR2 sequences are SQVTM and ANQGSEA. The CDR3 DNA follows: TGCAGCGCCGGCGACAGGGGCGGTCTAGACTATGGCTACACCTTC. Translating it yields CSAGDRGGLDYGYTF.